Sequencing of this T cell receptor (beta chain) was carried out in a study of technical replicates of blood from a handful of donors. Method: immunoSEQ multiplex PCR; TCRdb's copy keeps in-frame clones and lacks some. Here the sample spans about 15,000 clones, approximately 88% being singletons. Germline V gene sequence: CDR1 GTSNPN, CDR2 SVGIG (reference sequence). This CDR3 is built from 20 residues. V lost 0 bases to trimming and J lost 0 bases; unmatched junction nucleotides: 14. The sample taken for sequencing was PBMCs. The chain recombines TRBV30 with TRBJ2-6; 7 bases align to TRBD2. The sequence came from a human donor in good health. The CDR3 here is CAWSVIKWAGDRSGANVLTF. The CDR3, as DNA: TGTGCCTGGAGTGTAATAAAGTGGGCGGGAGACCGCTCTGGGGCCAACGTCCTGACTTTC.